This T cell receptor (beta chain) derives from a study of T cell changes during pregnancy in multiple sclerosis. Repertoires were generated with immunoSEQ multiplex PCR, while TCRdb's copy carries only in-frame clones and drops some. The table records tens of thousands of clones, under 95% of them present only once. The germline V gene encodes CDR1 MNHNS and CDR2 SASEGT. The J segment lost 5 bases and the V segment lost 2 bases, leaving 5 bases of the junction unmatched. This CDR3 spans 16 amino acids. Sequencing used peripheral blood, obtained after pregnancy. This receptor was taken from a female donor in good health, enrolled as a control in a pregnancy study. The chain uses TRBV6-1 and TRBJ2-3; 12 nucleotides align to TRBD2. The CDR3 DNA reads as TGTGCCAGCAGTGAAATACTAGCGGGGGGCAGAGATACGCAGTATTTT. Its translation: CASSEILAGGRDTQYF.